This T cell receptor (beta chain) was documented in a study of patients and donors after allogeneic stem cell transplantation. CDR1 is SGHRS and CDR2 is YFSETQ in the germline V gene. The length of the CDR3 is 16 residues. The V gene end was trimmed by 3 bases and the J gene end by 7 bases; junction bases not matched to a gene: 10. TCRdb itself ran the RT-PCR reads through MiXCR, one entry per CDR3 protein. Of about a million distinct CDR3 sequences listed, approximately 18% are singletons. Source material: blood, either unsorted or a sorted T cell fraction (not recorded which). The clonotype was recovered from a human donor who was either an allogeneic HSCT recipient or a stem cell or donor lymphocyte infusion donor (not recorded which). It is not recorded whose cells these are; they may come from a transplant donor. The genes are TRBV5-1 and TRBJ1-4; 9 bases align to TRBD1. CDR3 loop: CASSSDRQGGSEKLFF. CDR3 DNA sequence: TGCGCCAGCAGCTCCGACAGACAGGGGGGCTCTGAAAAACTGTTTTTT.